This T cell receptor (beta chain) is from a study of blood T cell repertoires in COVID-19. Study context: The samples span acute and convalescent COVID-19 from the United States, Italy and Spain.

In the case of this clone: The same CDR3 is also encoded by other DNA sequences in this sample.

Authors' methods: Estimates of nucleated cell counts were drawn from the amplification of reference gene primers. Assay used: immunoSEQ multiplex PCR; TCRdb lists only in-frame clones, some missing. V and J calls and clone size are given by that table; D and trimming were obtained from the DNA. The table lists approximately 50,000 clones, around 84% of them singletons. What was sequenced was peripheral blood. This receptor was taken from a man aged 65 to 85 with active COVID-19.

DNA for the CDR3: TGTGCCTGGAACAGGGACAGCAATCAGCCCCAGCATTTT. This gives the protein CAWNRDSNQPQHF. This chain connects TRBV30 to TRBJ1-5; TRBD1 might be the D (6 bases). The CDR3 loop spans 13 amino acids. Looked up from germline, CDR1 is GTSNPN and CDR2 is SVGIG (reference sequence). Trimming cost V 4 bases and J 1 base, with 8 bases left between them.